In this sample, the clone carrying this TCR beta chain turned up many times. Its antigen is currently unknown. The CDR3 covers 15 residues. The germline V gene encodes CDR1 LNHNV and CDR2 YYDKDF (reference sequence). With 5 bases clipped from V and 2 bases from J, the junction kept 4 bases outside the gene matches. The data were taken from a study of T cells after yellow fever vaccination. In the study overall: When fractions had low cell numbers, they were prepared with SMART-Seq v4 Ultra Low Input. Points from the study as a whole: Only a minor proportion of clonotypes was detected across both CD4 and CD8 compartments. Reappearing after the booster were most of the clones from primary vaccination (roughly 95% CD4, approximately 88% CD8).

The 5'RACE template-switching step produced TCR cDNA and added a universal primer site and UMIs. Using its own MiXCR run on the 5' RACE reads, TCRdb lists one record per CDR3 protein. The data show over 100,000 distinct CDR3 sequences, roughly 8.9% seen once. This clonotype originated in a man in his thirties or forties who received the YFV17D yellow fever vaccine. The chain uses TRBV15 and TRBJ2-2, with 8 bases that match TRBD2. This specimen consisted of CD8+ T cells sorted from PBMCs, obtained 45 days after the yellow fever booster vaccination. CDR3: CATSPGTSNTGELFF. The CDR3 nucleotides are TGTGCCACCAGCCCCGGGACTAGTAACACCGGGGAGCTGTTTTTT.